The TCR beta chain under discussion was sequenced for a study of blood T cell repertoires in COVID-19 (TCRdb year 2020). In terms of the full investigation: Samples from collaborators originated in the United States, Italy and Spain and spanned both the acute and convalescent phases of COVID-19. The dataset comprised deeply sampled blood TCRbeta repertoires from subjects exposed to, actively infected with, or recovered from COVID-19. The samples were drawn from two sources: the first 160 participants of the ongoing ImmuneRACE study, and 950 to 1,500 subjects contributed by 6 global collaborators. A de-identified subject ID, COVID-19 status, age in years and sex were almost always included in the sample metadata. Where available, HLA class I and class II types were taken from metadata supplied by the sample provider and were not determined by assay-based typing. The material from the prospective study consisted of cDNA or gDNA derived from T cells, B-cell-depleted T cells, or PBMCs. A freely available public database, intended as a resource for researchers studying the immune response to SARS-CoV-2, is where the repertoires were released. The full study reports these points: The quantity of clinical and demographic metadata differed by source and by participant and was supplied without curation.

A word on this clone: Its target antigen remains unknown. The sample holds no much larger clone one base away, and base qualities are not on file.

TCRbeta CDR3 regions were amplified from genomic DNA by means of the immunoSEQ Assay, a bias-controlled multiplex PCR. The study's own analysis went as follows. The number of nucleated cells in each sample was estimated from the amplification of reference gene primers within the assay. To quantify the absolute abundance of each unique TCRbeta CDR3 rearrangement, sequence reads were collapsed and filtered. For each sample, productive Simpson clonality was calculated by taking the square root of Simpson's diversity index across productive rearrangements. Drawn from immuneACCESS, this table holds only the in-frame rearrangements with V and J called that TCRdb kept. Clones are partly lost; checked studies trace under half to an unresolved V gene and leave the rest unexplained. That table is the source of V, J and clone size, and D and trimming were worked out from the DNA. The sample table lists hundreds of thousands of clones, around nine tenths of them with a count of one. Under 2% of the sample rests with the top ten.

In the prospective study, participants were about 18 to 95 years old, resided in about two dozen geographic areas of the United States, and were enrolled through a virtual design. To assign participants to cohorts, the prospective study relied on clinical history that participants themselves reported in a screening survey and a study questionnaire. ImmuneRACE Cohort 3 recovered participants were defined by two consecutive negative NP/OP PCR tests, healthcare professional clearance, or symptom resolution. Mobile phlebotomists in the prospective study collected whole blood, serum and a nasopharyngeal or oropharyngeal swab from every participant. Additional blood draws and questionnaires over an approximately 2-month period could optionally be provided by prospective study participants. Prospective study blood samples were shipped either frozen or at room temperature before DNA extraction. Relative to germline, V is 4 bases shorter and J is 8 bases shorter, with 8 bases between their ends. Counted from cysteine to phenylalanine, this CDR3 has 11 amino acids. CDR3 DNA only is kept here, 33 bases in frame from base 1. In the germline V gene, CDR1 corresponds to MDHEN and CDR2 to SYDVKM.

The TCR comes from a woman aged 50 to 60 who had recovered from COVID-19. Sequencing was carried out using PBMCs or T cells enriched from blood (not recorded which). The sequence links TRBV28 to TRBJ1-2, with no confidently assigned D gene. In nucleotide form, the sequence is TGTGCCAGCAGTTCGGGAGTAGGCTACACCTTC. This gives the protein CASSSGVGYTF.